The clone carrying this TCR beta chain appeared many times. What it binds is not known. Patients underwent thyroid surgery, and none had received any treatment before it. TCRdb reprocessed the PCR reads via MiXCR. The sample lists 85,000 to 95,000 clones; 15% were seen once. This entry is derived from a study of metastatic and nonmetastatic thyroid tumors. The CDR3 contains 14 residues. Trimming shortened V by 7 bases and J by 3 bases, and 13 bases separated the two germline ends. Findings and caveats of the study: When malignant thyroid tumors were compared with benign nodules, TCR beta diversity was reportedly significantly higher in the malignant tumors. This held in both blood and tumor samples.

The sequence came from a female donor with papillary thyroid cancer or a benign thyroid nodule (not recorded which). Some clones in this sample may be carry-over from other donors' samples. J is TRBJ2-1 and V is TRBV12-3 or TRBV12-4; D unresolved. The material sequenced was blood. The CDR3 region has the DNA TGTGCCAGCACCCTCCCACTACGCTACAATGAGCAGTTCTTC. Encoded protein: CASTLPLRYNEQFF.